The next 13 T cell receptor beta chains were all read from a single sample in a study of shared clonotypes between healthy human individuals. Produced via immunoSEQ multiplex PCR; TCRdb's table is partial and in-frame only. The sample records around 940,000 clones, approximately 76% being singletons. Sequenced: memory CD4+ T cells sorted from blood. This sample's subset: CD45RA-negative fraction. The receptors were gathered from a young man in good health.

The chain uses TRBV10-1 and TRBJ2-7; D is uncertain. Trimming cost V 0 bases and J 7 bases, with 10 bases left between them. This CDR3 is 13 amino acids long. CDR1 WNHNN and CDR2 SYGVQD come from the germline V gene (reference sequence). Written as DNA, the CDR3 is TGCGCCAGCAGTGAGTCGATCATAGGAGAGCAGTACTTC. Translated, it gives CASSESIIGEQYF.

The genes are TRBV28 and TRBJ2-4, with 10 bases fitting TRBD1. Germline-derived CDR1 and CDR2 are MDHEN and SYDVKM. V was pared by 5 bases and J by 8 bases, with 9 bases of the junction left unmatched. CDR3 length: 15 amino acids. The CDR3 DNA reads TGTGCCAGCAGTCCCGTGGACAGGGGGGGAGACATTCAGTACTTC. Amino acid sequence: CASSPVDRGGDIQYF.

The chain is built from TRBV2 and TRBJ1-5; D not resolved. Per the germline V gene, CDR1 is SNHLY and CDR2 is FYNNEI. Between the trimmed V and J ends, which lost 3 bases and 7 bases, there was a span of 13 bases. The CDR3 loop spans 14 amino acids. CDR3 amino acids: CASSETSPAQPQHF. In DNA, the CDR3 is TGTGCCAGCAGTGAGACGTCACCCGCCCAGCCCCAGCATTTT.

The CDR3 nucleotides read TGTGCCAGCAATTGGCGGGAGTCGGAGACCCAGTACTTC. This translates into CASNWRESETQYF. This chain links TRBV2 with TRBJ2-5; TRBD2 aligns across 7 bases. The CDR3 contains 13 residues. Germline CDR1 is SNHLY and CDR2 is FYNNEI. V lost 7 bases and J lost 5; bases outside the gene matches: 7.

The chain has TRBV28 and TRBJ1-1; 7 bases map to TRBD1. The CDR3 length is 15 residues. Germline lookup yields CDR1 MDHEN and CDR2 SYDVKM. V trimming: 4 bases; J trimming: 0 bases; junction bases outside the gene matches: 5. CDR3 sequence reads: CASSSYRGMNTEAFF. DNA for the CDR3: TGTGCCAGCAGTTCGTACAGGGGCATGAACACTGAAGCTTTCTTT.

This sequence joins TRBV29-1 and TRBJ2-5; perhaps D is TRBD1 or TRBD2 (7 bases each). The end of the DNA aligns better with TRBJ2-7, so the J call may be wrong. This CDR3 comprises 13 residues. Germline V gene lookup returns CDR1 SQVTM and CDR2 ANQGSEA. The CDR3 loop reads CSGREGATYEQYF. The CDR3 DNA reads TGCAGCGGGAGGGAGGGGGCTACCTACGAGCAGTACTTC.

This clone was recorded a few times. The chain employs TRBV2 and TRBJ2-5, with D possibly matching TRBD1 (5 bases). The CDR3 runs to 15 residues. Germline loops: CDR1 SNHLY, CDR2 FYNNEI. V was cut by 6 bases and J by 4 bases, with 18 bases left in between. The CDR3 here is CASRLTENRGETQYF. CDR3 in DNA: TGTGCCAGCAGGTTGACAGAGAATAGGGGAGAGACCCAGTACTTC. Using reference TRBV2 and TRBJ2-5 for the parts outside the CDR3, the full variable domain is EPEVTQTPSHQVTQMGQEVILRCVPISNHLYFYWYRQILGQKVEFLVSFYNNEISEKSEIFDDQFSVERPDGSNFTLKIRSTKLEDSAMYFCASRLTENRGETQYFGPGTRLLVL.

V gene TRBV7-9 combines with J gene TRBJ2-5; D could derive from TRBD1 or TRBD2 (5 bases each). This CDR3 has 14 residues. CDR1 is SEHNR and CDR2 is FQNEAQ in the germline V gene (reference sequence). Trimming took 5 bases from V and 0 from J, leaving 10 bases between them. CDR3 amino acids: CASSPWGYQETQYF. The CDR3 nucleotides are TGTGCCAGCAGCCCCTGGGGGTACCAAGAGACCCAGTACTTC.

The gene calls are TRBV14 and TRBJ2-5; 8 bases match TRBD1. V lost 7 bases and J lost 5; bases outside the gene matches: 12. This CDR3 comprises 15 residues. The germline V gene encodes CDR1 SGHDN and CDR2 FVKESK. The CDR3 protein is CASTTGAGGFETQYF. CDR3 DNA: TGTGCCAGCACCACAGGGGCAGGGGGCTTCGAGACCCAGTACTTC.

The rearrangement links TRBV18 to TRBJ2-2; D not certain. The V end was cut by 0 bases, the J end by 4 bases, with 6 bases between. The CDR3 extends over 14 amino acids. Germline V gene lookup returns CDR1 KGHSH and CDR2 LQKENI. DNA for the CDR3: TGTGCCAGCTCACCACCCCCGAGCACCGGGGAGCTGTTTTTT. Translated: CASSPPPSTGELFF.

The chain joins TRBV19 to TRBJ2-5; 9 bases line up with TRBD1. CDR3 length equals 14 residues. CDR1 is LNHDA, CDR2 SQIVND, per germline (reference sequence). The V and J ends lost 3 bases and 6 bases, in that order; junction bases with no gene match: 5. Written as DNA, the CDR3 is TGTGCCAGTAGTATCAGACAGGGGGAAAAGACCCAGTACTTC. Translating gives CASSIRQGEKTQYF.

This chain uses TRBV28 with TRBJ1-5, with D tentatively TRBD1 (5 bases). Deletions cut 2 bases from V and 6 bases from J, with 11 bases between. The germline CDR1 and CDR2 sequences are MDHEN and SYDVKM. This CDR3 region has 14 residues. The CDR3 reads CASSLGGFGQPQHF. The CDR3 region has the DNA TGTGCCAGCAGTTTAGGGGGATTCGGTCAGCCCCAGCATTTT.

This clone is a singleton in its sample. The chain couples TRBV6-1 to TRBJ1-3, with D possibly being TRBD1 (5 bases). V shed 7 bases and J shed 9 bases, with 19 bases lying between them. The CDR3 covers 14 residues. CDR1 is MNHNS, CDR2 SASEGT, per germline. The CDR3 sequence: CASTTQTLGGTIYF. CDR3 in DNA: TGTGCCAGCACCACGCAAACGCTTGGGGGCACCATATATTTT.